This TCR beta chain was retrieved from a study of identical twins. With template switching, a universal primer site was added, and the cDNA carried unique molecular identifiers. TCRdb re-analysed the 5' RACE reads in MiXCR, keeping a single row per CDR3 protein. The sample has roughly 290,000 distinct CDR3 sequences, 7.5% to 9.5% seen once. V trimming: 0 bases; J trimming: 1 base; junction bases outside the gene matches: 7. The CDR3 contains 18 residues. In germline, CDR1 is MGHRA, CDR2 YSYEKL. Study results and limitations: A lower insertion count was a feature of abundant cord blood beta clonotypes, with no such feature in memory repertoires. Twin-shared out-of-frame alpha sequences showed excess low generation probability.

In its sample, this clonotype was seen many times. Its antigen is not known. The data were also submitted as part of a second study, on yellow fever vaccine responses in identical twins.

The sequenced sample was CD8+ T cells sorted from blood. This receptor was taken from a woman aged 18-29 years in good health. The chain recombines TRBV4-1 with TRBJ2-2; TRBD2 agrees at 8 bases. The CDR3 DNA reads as TGCGCCAGCAGCCAAGATCAACTAGCGGAGGAGAACACCGGGGAGCTGTTTTTT. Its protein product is CASSQDQLAEENTGELFF.